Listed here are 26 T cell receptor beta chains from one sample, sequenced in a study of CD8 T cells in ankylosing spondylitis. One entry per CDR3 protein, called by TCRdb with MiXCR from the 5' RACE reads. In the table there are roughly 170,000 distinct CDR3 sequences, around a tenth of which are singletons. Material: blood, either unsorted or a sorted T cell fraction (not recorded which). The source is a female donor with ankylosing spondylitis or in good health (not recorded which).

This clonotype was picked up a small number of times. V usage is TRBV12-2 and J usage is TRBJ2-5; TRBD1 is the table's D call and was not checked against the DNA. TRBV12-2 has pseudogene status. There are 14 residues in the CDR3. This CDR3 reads CASRLGEGQETQYF. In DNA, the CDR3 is TGTGCAAGTCGCTTAGGAGAGGGGCAAGAGACCCAGTACTTC.

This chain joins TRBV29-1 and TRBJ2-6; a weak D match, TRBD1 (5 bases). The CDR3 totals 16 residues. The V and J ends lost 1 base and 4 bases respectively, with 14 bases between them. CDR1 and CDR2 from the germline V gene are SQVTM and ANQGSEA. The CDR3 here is CSVEVVGARGANVLTF. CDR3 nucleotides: TGCAGCGTTGAAGTTGTAGGGGCGAGGGGGGCCAACGTCCTGACTTTC.

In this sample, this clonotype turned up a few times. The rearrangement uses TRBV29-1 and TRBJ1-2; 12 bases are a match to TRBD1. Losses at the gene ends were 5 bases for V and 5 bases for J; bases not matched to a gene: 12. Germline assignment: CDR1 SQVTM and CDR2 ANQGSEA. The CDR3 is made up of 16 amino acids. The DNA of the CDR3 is TGCAGCGTTTCGGGGACAGGGGGCGGTCACCTATATGGCTACACCTTC. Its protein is CSVSGTGGGHLYGYTF.

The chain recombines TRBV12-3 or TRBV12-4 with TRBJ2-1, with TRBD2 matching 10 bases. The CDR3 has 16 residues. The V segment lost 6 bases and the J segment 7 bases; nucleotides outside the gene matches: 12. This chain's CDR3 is CASSPIAGGRGNEQFF. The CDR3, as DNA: TGTGCCAGCAGCCCGATAGCGGGAGGTCGTGGAAATGAGCAGTTCTTC.

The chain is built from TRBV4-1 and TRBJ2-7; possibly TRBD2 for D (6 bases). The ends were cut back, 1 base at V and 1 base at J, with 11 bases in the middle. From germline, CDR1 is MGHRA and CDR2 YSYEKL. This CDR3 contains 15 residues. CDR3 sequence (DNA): TGCGCCAGCAGCCAAGCGGCAGGGAGGTCCTACGAGCAGTACTTC. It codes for CASSQAAGRSYEQYF.

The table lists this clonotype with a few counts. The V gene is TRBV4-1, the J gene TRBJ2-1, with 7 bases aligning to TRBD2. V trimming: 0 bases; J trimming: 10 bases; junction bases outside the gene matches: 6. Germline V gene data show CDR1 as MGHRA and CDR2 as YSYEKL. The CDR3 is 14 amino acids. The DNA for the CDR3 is TGCGCCAGCAGCCAAGAGGGGGGGAGGAGAGAGCAGTTCTTC. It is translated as CASSQEGGRREQFF.

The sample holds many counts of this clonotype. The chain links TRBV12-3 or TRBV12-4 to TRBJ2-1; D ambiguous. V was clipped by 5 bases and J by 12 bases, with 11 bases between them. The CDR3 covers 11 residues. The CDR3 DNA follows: TGTGCCAGCAGTCCGGGTCCGGGGCAGTTCTTC. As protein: CASSPGPGQFF.

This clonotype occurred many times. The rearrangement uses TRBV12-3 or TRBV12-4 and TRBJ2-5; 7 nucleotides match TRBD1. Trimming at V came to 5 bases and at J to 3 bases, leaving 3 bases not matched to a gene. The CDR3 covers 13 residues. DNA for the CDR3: TGTGCCAGCAGTCCTGACAGGGAAGAGACCCAGTACTTC. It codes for CASSPDREETQYF.

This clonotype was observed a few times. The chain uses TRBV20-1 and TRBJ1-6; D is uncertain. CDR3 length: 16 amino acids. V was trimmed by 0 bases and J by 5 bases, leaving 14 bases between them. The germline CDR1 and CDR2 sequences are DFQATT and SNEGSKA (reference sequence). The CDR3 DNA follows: TGCAGTGCTAGAGATACCGGCCCGAGGGATAATTCACCCCTCCACTTT. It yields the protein CSARDTGPRDNSPLHF.

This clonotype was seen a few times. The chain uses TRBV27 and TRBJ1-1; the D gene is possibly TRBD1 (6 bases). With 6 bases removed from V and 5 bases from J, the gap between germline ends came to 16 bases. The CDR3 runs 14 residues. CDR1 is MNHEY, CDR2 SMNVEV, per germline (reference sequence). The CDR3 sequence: CASSGGGRWTEAFF. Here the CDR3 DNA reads TGTGCCAGCAGCGGCGGGGGGCGATGGACTGAAGCTTTCTTT.

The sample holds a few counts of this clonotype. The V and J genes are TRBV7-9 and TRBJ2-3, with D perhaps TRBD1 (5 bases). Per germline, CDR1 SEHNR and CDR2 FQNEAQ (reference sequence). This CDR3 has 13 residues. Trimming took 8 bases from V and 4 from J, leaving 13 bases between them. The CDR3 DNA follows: TGTGCCAGCGAGGCAGGGAACCCAGATACGCAGTATTTT. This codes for CASEAGNPDTQYF.

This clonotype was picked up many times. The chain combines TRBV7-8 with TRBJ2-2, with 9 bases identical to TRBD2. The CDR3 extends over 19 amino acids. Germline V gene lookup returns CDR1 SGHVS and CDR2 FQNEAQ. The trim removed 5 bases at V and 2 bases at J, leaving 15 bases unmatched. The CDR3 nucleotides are TGTGCCAGCAGCCCGCGCAGAAGCGGGAGGCCGATAAACACCGGGGAGCTGTTTTTT. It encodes CASSPRRSGRPINTGELFF.

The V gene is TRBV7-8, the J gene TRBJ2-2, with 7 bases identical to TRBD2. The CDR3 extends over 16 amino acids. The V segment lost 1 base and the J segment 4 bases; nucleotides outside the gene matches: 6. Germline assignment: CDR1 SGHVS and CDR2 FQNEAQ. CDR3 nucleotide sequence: TGTGCCAGCAGCTTAGGACTCGGGAGGCCCACCGGGGAGCTGTTTTTT. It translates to CASSLGLGRPTGELFF.

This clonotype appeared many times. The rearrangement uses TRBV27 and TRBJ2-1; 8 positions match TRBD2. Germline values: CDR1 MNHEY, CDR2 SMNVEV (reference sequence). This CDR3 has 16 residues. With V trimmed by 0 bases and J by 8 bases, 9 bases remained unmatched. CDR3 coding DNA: TGTGCCAGCAGTTTATCCCCGGGACTAGTCAACGATGAGCAGTTCTTC. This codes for CASSLSPGLVNDEQFF.

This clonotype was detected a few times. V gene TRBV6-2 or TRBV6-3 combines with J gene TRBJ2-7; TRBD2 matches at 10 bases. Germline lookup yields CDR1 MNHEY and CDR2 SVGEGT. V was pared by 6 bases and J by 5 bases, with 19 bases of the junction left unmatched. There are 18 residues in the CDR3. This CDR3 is CASSPIGVAGGFLDEQYF. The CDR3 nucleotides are TGTGCCAGCAGCCCCATCGGGGTAGCGGGAGGATTTCTCGACGAGCAGTACTTC.

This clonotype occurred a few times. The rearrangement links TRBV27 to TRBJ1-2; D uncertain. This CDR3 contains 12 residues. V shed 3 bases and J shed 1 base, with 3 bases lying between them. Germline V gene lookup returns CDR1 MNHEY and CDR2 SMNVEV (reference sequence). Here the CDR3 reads CASSFGNYGYTF. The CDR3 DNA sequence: TGTGCCAGCAGTTTTGGTAACTATGGCTACACCTTC.

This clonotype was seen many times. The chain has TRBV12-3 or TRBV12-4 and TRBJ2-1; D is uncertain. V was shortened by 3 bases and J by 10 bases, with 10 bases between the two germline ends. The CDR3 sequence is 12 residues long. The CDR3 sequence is CASSLADEEQFF. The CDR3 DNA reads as TGTGCCAGCAGTTTGGCAGACGAAGAGCAGTTCTTC.

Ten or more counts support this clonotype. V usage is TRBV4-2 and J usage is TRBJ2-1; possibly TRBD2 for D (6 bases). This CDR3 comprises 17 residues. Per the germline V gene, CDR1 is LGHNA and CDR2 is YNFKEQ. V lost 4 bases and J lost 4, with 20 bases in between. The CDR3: CASSPDLREVGYNEQFF. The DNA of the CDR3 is TGTGCCAGCAGCCCAGACCTTAGGGAGGTGGGGTACAATGAGCAGTTCTTC.

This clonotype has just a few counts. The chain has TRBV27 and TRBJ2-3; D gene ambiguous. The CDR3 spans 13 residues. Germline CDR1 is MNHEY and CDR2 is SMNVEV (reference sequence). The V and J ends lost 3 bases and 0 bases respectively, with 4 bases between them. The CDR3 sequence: CASSFSSTDTQYF. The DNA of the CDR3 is TGTGCCAGCAGTTTCTCTAGCACAGATACGCAGTATTTT.

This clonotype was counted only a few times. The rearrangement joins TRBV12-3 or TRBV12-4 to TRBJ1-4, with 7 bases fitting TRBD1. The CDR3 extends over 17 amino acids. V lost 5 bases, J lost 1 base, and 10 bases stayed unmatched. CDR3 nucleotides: TGTGCCAGCAGTGCGGGGACAGCCCCTGGAACTAATGAAAAACTGTTTTTT. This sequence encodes CASSAGTAPGTNEKLFF.

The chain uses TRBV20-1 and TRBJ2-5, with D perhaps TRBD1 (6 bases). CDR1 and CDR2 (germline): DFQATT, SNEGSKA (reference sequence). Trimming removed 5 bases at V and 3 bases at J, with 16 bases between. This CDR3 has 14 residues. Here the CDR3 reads CSAWAIQGEETQYF. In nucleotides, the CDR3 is TGCAGTGCTTGGGCCATACAGGGTGAAGAGACCCAGTACTTC.

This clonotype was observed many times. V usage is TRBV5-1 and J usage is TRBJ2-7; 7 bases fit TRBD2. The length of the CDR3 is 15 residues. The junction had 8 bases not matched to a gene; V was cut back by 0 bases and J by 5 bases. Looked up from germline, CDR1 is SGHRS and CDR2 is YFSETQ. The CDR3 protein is CASSLDRGGPDEQYF. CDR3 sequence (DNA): TGCGCCAGCAGCTTGGATCGGGGAGGGCCCGACGAGCAGTACTTC.

The CDR3 region is CASSYGAGVGEAFF. The CDR3 region has the DNA TGTGCCAGCAGTTACGGGGCAGGGGTTGGTGAAGCTTTCTTT. J is TRBJ1-1 and V is TRBV6-5; the D gene is possibly TRBD1 (6 bases). The CDR3 runs 14 residues. Germline values: CDR1 MNHEY, CDR2 SVGAGI. Trimming removed 2 bases at V and 7 bases at J, with 14 bases between.

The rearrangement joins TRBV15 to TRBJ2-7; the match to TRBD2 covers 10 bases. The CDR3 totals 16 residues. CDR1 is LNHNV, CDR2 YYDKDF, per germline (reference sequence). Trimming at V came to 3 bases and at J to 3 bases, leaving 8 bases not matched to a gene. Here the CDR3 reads CATSRDMASGSYEQYF. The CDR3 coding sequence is TGTGCCACCAGCAGGGACATGGCTAGCGGGAGCTACGAGCAGTACTTC.

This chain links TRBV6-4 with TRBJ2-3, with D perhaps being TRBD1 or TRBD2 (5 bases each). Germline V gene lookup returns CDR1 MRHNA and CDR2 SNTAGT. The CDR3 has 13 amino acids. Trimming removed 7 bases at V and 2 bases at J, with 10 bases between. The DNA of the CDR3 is TGTGCCAGCAAAGGGACCAACACAGATACGCAGTATTTT. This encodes CASKGTNTDTQYF.

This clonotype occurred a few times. This CDR3 reads CASSSQMSYNEQFF. In DNA form, the CDR3 reads TGTGCCAGCAGTTCCCAAATGAGCTACAATGAGCAGTTCTTC. The J gene is TRBJ2-1, the V gene TRBV27; D gene ambiguous. CDR1 is MNHEY, CDR2 SMNVEV, per germline (reference sequence). The CDR3 length is 14 residues. Trimming removed 4 bases from V and 3 bases from J, with 10 bases in between.